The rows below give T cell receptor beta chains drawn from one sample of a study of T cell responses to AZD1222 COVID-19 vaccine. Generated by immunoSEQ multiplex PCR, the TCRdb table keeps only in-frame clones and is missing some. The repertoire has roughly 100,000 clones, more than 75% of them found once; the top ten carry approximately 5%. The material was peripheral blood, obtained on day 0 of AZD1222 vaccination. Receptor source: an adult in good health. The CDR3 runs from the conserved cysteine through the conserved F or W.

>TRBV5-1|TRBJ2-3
CASSLVTDTQYF
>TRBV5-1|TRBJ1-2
CASSPPNKGYTF
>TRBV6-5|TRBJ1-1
CASERTGRGTEAFF
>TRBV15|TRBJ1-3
CATSRTEAGNTIYF
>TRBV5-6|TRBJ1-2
CASSSRQNYGYTF
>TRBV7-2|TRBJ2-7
CASSLRTEAGTAPYEQYF
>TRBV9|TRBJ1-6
CASSSSQGWSPLHF
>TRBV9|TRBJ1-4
CASSPATGGYEKLFF
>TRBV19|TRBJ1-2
CASSRTDIYGYTF
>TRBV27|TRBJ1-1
CASSMGAEAFF
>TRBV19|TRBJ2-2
CASSEAGRTGELFF
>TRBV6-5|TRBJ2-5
CASSYMAGVGTQYF
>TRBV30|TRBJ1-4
CAWSRDREYEKLFF
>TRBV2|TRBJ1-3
CASGPSGNTIYF